This T cell receptor (beta chain) was identified during a study of blood T cell repertoires in COVID-19. This CDR3 is 15 amino acids long. Germline-derived CDR1 and CDR2 are MNHEY and SVGAGI. The germline V and J ends were trimmed by 5 bases and 14 bases, with 22 bases remaining between them. Clones were read by immunoSEQ multiplex PCR, and TCRdb kept only the in-frame ones, dropping some. The repertoire includes a few hundred thousand clones, about 86% of them detected once, and approximately 4% sits in the top ten. The rearrangement links TRBV6-5 to TRBJ1-6; possibly TRBD1 for D (6 bases). The sequenced sample consisted of PBMCs or T cells enriched from blood (not recorded which). The sequence was obtained from a man aged 25 to 40 with acute COVID-19. This chain's CDR3 is CASSPSTSGAGTLHF. DNA of the CDR3: TGTGCCAGCAGTCCTTCCACCTCAGGGGCCGGGACCCTCCACTTT.